These 18 T cell receptor beta chains share one sample of origin, sequenced in a study of CD8 T cells in Susac syndrome. A quantity of about 0.5 to 1 ug RNA underwent reverse transcription using random hexamers. TCRdb processed the immunoSEQ multiplex PCR reads anew with MiXCR; each CDR3 protein has one entry. Of about 100,000 distinct CDR3 sequences in the sample, 95% were seen once. Sequenced sample: CD8+ T cells from PBMCs. The receptors were sampled from a human donor with Susac syndrome.

In nucleotides, the CDR3 is TGCAGTGCTAGAGATGGCAGGGCAGGAGATACGCAGTATTTT. Translation gives CSARDGRAGDTQYF. The J gene is TRBJ2-3, the V gene TRBV20-1, with D possibly matching TRBD1 (5 bases). The germline gives CDR1 DFQATT, CDR2 SNEGSKA (reference sequence). The V and J ends lost 0 bases and 5 bases respectively, with 12 bases between them. This CDR3 is built from 14 residues.

Here the CDR3 DNA reads TGTGCCAGCAGTTCTCACAGGGGTACCGGGGAGCTGTTTTTT. Protein sequence: CASSSHRGTGELFF. The chain links TRBV27 to TRBJ2-2, with 7 bases identical to TRBD1. CDR1 MNHEY and CDR2 SMNVEV come from the germline V gene (reference sequence). The CDR3 runs 14 residues. J was trimmed by 5 bases and V by 4 bases; bases with no gene match: 4.

This rearrangement joins TRBV9 to TRBJ2-6; D gene unclear. In germline, CDR1 is SGDLS, CDR2 YYNGEE. CDR3 length equals 14 residues. V lost 3 bases to trimming and J lost 5 bases, with 9 bases between them. CDR3 region: CASSGPVRANVLTF. The CDR3, as DNA: TGTGCCAGCAGCGGGCCAGTAAGGGCCAACGTCCTGACTTTC. The full variable domain, its missing parts supplied by reference TRBV9 and TRBJ2-6, is DSGVTQTPKHLITATGQRVTLRCSPRSGDLSVYWYQQSLDQGLQFLIQYYNGEERAKGNILERFSAQQFPDLHSELNLSSLELGDSALYFCASSGPVRANVLTFGAGSRLTVL.

The rearrangement uses TRBV6-5 and TRBJ1-2; D unresolved. The ends were cut back, 2 bases at V and 7 bases at J, with 5 bases in the middle. In germline, CDR1 is MNHEY, CDR2 SVGAGI. The CDR3 is 11 amino acids. DNA for the CDR3: TGTGCCAGCAGTTACGGGAGTGGCTACACCTTC. Amino acids: CASSYGSGYTF.

This chain links TRBV29-1 with TRBJ1-1, with D perhaps TRBD1 (5 bases). The length of the CDR3 is 9 residues. CDR1 and CDR2 (germline): SQVTM, ANQGSEA. V lost 7 bases, J lost 7 bases, and 7 bases lay in between. The CDR3 DNA reads as TGCAGCGGGGGGGATGAAGCTTTCTTT. Its protein is CSGGDEAFF.

The chain employs TRBV29-1 and TRBJ2-5; no reliable D call. Trimming left V 4 bases short and J 5 bases short, with 17 bases between. Germline V gene data show CDR1 as SQVTM and CDR2 as ANQGSEA. CDR3 length: 14 residues. Written as DNA, the CDR3 is TGCAGCGTTGGGGCACGCCAATTTGTGGAGACCCAGTACTTC. Protein product: CSVGARQFVETQYF. The full variable domain, its missing parts supplied by reference TRBV29-1 and TRBJ2-5, is SAVISQKPSRDICQRGTSLTIQCQVDSQVTMMFWYRQQPGQSLTLIATANQGSEATYESGFVIDKFPISRPNLTFSTLTVSNMSPEDSSIYLCSVGARQFVETQYFGPGTRLLVL.

This clonotype was recorded only once. The chain is built from TRBV20-1 and TRBJ2-5; 11 bases fit TRBD2. V gave up 0 bases and J gave up 4 bases; unmatched junction bases: 1. The CDR3 length is 14 residues. Germline V lookup: CDR1 DFQATT, CDR2 SNEGSKA (reference sequence). CDR3 coding DNA: TGCAGTGCTAGAGATAGCGGGGGGGCAGAGACCCAGTACTTC. Residues: CSARDSGGAETQYF.

The DNA of the CDR3 is TGTGCCAGCAGTCTGATTCGGGGGGAGACCCAGTACTTC. Protein: CASSLIRGETQYF. This chain uses TRBV6-5 with TRBJ2-5; tentative D call: TRBD2 (6 bases). V lost 5 bases, J lost 5 bases, and 12 bases lay in between. This CDR3 has 13 residues. Germline loops: CDR1 MNHEY, CDR2 SVGAGI.

The chain couples TRBV7-8 to TRBJ1-6, with D uncertain. Germline assignment: CDR1 SGHVS and CDR2 FQNEAQ. V gave up 7 bases and J gave up 4 bases, with 17 bases separating them. The CDR3 spans 16 residues. The CDR3 reads CASTPSLSSYNSPLHF. DNA for the CDR3: TGTGCCAGCACCCCGTCCCTCTCTTCTTATAATTCACCCCTCCACTTT.

CDR3 region: CASSRGQYTGELFF. CDR3 coding DNA: TGTGCCAGCAGCAGGGGACAGTACACCGGGGAGCTGTTTTTT. V usage is TRBV9 and J usage is TRBJ2-2, with 7 bases matching TRBD1. Trimming at V came to 4 bases and at J to 3 bases, leaving 3 bases not matched to a gene. The CDR3 length is 14 residues. Germline V gene sequence: CDR1 SGDLS, CDR2 YYNGEE. Full variable domain (outside the CDR3, taken from reference TRBV9 and TRBJ2-2): DSGVTQTPKHLITATGQRVTLRCSPRSGDLSVYWYQQSLDQGLQFLIQYYNGEERAKGNILERFSAQQFPDLHSELNLSSLELGDSALYFCASSRGQYTGELFFGEGSRLTVL.

The chain has TRBV2 and TRBJ2-1; TRBD1 aligns across 7 bases. J was trimmed by 8 bases and V by 7 bases; bases with no gene match: 11. The CDR3 contains 14 residues. CDR1 and CDR2 from the germline V gene are SNHLY and FYNNEI. The DNA of the CDR3 is TGTGCCAGCAACAGACAGGGCCTAGCCGATGAGCAGTTCTTC. It yields the protein CASNRQGLADEQFF.

The gene calls are TRBV13 and TRBJ1-1; the match to TRBD1 covers 7 bases. This CDR3 has 15 residues. V was clipped by 8 bases and J by 8 bases; unmatched bases: 17. CDR1 and CDR2 from the germline V gene are PRHDT and FYEKMQ (reference sequence). CDR3 nucleotides: TGTGCCAGCGAGCCCCCACGGGACAGAACCCCGGAAGCTTTCTTT. Its translation is CASEPPRDRTPEAFF.

This chain connects TRBV20-1 to TRBJ2-3; D is perhaps TRBD2 (6 bases). The CDR3 covers 14 residues. CDR1 and CDR2 from the germline V gene are DFQATT and SNEGSKA (reference sequence). V was cut by 5 bases and J by 2 bases, with 14 bases left in between. CDR3 region: CSAEEREITDTQYF. The CDR3 nucleotides read TGCAGTGCTGAGGAACGGGAGATCACAGATACGCAGTATTTT.

V is TRBV4-1 and J is TRBJ2-1; TRBD2 aligns across 7 bases. The CDR3 loop spans 13 amino acids. The V gene end was trimmed by 4 bases and the J gene end by 10 bases; junction bases not matched to a gene: 7. From germline, CDR1 is MGHRA and CDR2 YSYEKL. The CDR3 sequence is CASSLGGEGEQFF. In DNA, the CDR3 is TGCGCCAGCAGCCTAGGCGGGGAGGGGGAGCAGTTCTTC.

This chain joins TRBV29-1 and TRBJ2-7, with D perhaps matching TRBD2 (5 bases). Between the trimmed V and J ends, which lost 3 bases and 2 bases, there was a span of 11 bases. Germline CDR1 SQVTM, CDR2 ANQGSEA. The CDR3 is 13 residues long. The CDR3 coding sequence is TGCAGCGTTGAGGAGGCTCAAACCTACGAGCAGTACTTC. Translation: CSVEEAQTYEQYF.

The gene calls are TRBV6-5 and TRBJ2-1; D could derive from TRBD1 or TRBD2 (7 bases each). Trimming removed 8 bases at V and 4 bases at J, with 18 bases between. The germline V gene encodes CDR1 MNHEY and CDR2 SVGAGI. The CDR3 spans 15 residues. The CDR3 sequence: CASQPGGVPYNEQFF. DNA of the CDR3: TGTGCCAGCCAGCCAGGGGGGGTGCCGTACAATGAGCAGTTCTTC.

The chain recombines TRBV29-1 with TRBJ2-3; D unresolved. Germline CDR1 SQVTM, CDR2 ANQGSEA. V was cut by 3 bases and J by 2 bases, with 9 bases left in between. There are 13 residues in the CDR3. CDR3 in DNA: TGCAGCGTTGAGAAGACCCACACAGATACGCAGTATTTT. Translating gives CSVEKTHTDTQYF.

The chain has TRBV28 and TRBJ2-5; 8 bases agree with TRBD1. The CDR3 is 15 residues long. Trimming cost V 3 bases and J 1 base; bases outside gene matches: 4. CDR1 and CDR2 from the germline V gene are MDHEN and SYDVKM. The CDR3 spells CASSFLGQAQETQYF. CDR3 sequence (DNA): TGTGCCAGCAGTTTCCTGGGACAGGCCCAAGAGACCCAGTACTTC.